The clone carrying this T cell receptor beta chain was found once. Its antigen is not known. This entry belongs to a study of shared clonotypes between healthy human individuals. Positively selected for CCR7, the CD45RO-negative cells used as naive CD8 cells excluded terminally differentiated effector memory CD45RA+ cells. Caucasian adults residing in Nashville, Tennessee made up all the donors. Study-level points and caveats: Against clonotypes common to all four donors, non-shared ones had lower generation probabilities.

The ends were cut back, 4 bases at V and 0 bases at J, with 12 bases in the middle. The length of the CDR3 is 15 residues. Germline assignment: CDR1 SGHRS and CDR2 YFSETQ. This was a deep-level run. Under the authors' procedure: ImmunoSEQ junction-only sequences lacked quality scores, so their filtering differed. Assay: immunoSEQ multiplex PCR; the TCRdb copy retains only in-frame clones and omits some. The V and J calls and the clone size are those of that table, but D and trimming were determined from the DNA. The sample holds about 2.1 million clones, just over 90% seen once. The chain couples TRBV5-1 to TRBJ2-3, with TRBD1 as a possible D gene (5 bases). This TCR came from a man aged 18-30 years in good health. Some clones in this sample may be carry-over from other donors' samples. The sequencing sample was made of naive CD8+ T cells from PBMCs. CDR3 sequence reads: CASSTGWGSTDTQYF. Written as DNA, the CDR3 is TGCGCCAGCAGCACAGGCTGGGGTAGCACAGATACGCAGTATTTT.